This T cell receptor (beta chain) was retrieved from a study of OX40 agonist ivuxolimab in advanced cancers. Overall study results and limits: At 0.1 to 3.0 mg/kg and by week 6, CD4+ and CD8+ T cells in the blood had expanded clonally. Expanded clones belonging to CD8+ T cells outnumbered, on average, those of CD4+.

A word on this clone: Its cognate antigen is unknown.

Germline V gene lookup returns CDR1 SNHLY and CDR2 FYNNEI. The CDR3 totals 11 residues. The V end was cut by 6 bases, the J end by 6 bases, with 7 bases between. Sequencing was performed with immunoSEQ multiplex PCR; in TCRdb, only in-frame clones are kept and a portion is missing. Here the sample spans around 72,000 clones, 88% being singletons. The chain joins TRBV2 to TRBJ2-3; D is ambiguous. The sequencing here drew on CD4+ or CD8+ T cells sorted from blood, taken in a trial of the OX40 agonist ivuxolimab. This clonotype originated in an adult with an advanced solid tumor such as melanoma, head and neck, liver or kidney cancer. Here the CDR3 DNA reads TGTGCCAGCAGGCGTAGGGATACGCAGTATTTT. Its protein product is CASRRRDTQYF.